The rows below give T cell receptor beta chains drawn from one sample of a study of T cell responses to AZD1222 COVID-19 vaccine. Sequencing used immunoSEQ multiplex PCR; TCRdb keeps in-frame clones, though not all of them. The table records 100,000 to 150,000 clones, roughly 90% of them present only once. The specimen comprised peripheral blood, sampled on day 0 of AZD1222 vaccination. The receptors were gathered from an adult in good health. CDR3s include the opening cysteine and the closing phenylalanine or tryptophan. A D gene is named only where the DNA matches it firmly. Clone size appears in some rows only: once, few, many, or a class for an expanded clone.

>TRBD2|few|TRBV2|TRBJ2-4
CASSKGREDIQYF
TGTGCCAGCTCGAAGGGGAGGGAAGACATTCAGTACTTC
>TRBD1|once|TRBV25-1|TRBJ1-2
CASVDRDNGYTF
TGTGCCAGTGTAGACAGGGACAATGGCTACACCTTC
>NA|NA|TRBV6-5|TRBJ2-7
CASSSLYEQYF
TGTGCCAGCAGTTCGCTCTACGAGCAGTACTTC
>TRBD1|once|TRBV9|TRBJ1-2
CASSVGGTGDRGYTF
TGTGCCAGCAGCGTAGGGGGGACAGGGGATCGGGGCTACACCTTC
>TRBD2|NA|TRBV5-4|TRBJ2-1
CASSQLAGGNEQFF
TGTGCCAGCAGCCAACTAGCGGGGGGGAATGAGCAGTTCTTC
>NA|NA|TRBV5-1|TRBJ2-7
CASSSRSSYEQYF
TGCGCCAGCAGCTCCCGCAGTTCCTACGAGCAGTACTTC
>TRBD2|NA|TRBV2|TRBJ2-7
CASRGGAEQYF
TGTGCCAGCCGCGGGGGGGCAGAGCAGTACTTC
>TRBD2|few|TRBV6-4|TRBJ2-7
CARAPGLADSDYEQYF
TGTGCCAGAGCCCCGGGACTAGCGGACTCAGACTACGAGCAGTACTTC
>NA|NA|TRBV6-2/TRBV6-3|TRBJ1-2
CASSYPKVDYGYTF
TGTGCCAGCAGTTACCCGAAAGTGGACTATGGCTACACCTTC
>NA|NA|TRBV3-1/TRBV3-2|TRBJ2-5
CASSWGQGETQYF
TGTGCCAGCAGCTGGGGGCAGGGAGAGACCCAGTACTTC
>NA|NA|TRBV28|TRBJ1-5
CASSLHLNQEPQHF
TGTGCCAGCAGTTTACACCTGAATCAGGAGCCCCAGCATTTT
>TRBD2|NA|TRBV7-3|TRBJ2-2
CASSSRTSGTGELFF
TGTGCCAGCAGCTCCCGGACTAGCGGTACCGGGGAGCTGTTTTTT
>NA|NA|TRBV5-1|TRBJ1-1
CASSLVSENTEAFF
TGCGCCAGCAGCTTGGTGTCGGAGAACACTGAAGCTTTCTTT
>NA|NA|TRBV6-1|TRBJ1-6
CASSWGRGNSPLHF
TGTGCCAGCAGTTGGGGACGGGGGAATTCACCCCTCCACTTT
>NA|NA|TRBV14|TRBJ1-2
CASSQERTASNYGYTF
TGTGCCAGCAGCCAAGAACGGACGGCATCTAACTATGGCTACACCTTC
>NA|NA|TRBV6-2/TRBV6-3|TRBJ1-2
CASSSGQTRSGYTF
TGTGCCAGCAGTTCCGGACAAACCCGCTCTGGCTACACCTTC
>NA|NA|TRBV7-2|TRBJ2-7
CASSPGYEQYF
TGTGCCAGCAGCCCCGGCTACGAGCAGTACTTC
>TRBD1|NA|TRBV29-1|TRBJ1-1
CSVGGTGPNTEAFF
TGCAGCGTTGGGGGGACAGGCCCGAACACTGAAGCTTTCTTT
>TRBD2|few|TRBV7-2|TRBJ2-5
CANGLASSETQYF
TGTGCCAACGGACTAGCAAGTTCGGAGACCCAGTACTTC
>TRBD1|NA|TRBV12-3/TRBV12-4|TRBJ1-6
CASRTGAPSPLHF
TGTGCCAGCCGGACAGGGGCCCCCTCACCCCTCCACTTT
>NA|NA|TRBV19|TRBJ2-4
CASSIGRPGPQNIQYF
TGTGCCAGTAGTATTGGACGGCCTGGACCTCAAAACATTCAGTACTTC
>NA|NA|TRBV6-6|TRBJ2-6
CASILDHSGANVLTF
TGTGCCAGCATCTTGGACCACTCTGGGGCCAACGTCCTGACTTTC
>NA|NA|TRBV5-1|TRBJ2-1
CASSAQDHEQFF
TGCGCCAGCAGCGCGCAGGATCATGAGCAGTTCTTC
>NA|NA|TRBV9|TRBJ2-1
CASTQAGSSYNEQFF
TGTGCCAGCACCCAGGCCGGTAGCTCCTACAATGAGCAGTTCTTC
>NA|NA|TRBV5-6|TRBJ2-7
CASSRSRDRTYEQYF
TGTGCCAGCTCCCGATCCCGGGACCGAACCTACGAGCAGTACTTC
>NA|NA|TRBV30|TRBJ2-7
CAWSYTYEQYF
TGTGCCTGGAGCTACACCTACGAGCAGTACTTC
>TRBD2|NA|TRBV6-5|TRBJ2-3
CASSYGGGGTDTQYF
TGTGCCAGCAGTTACGGGGGGGGAGGCACAGATACGCAGTATTTT
>NA|NA|TRBV7-9|TRBJ1-2
CASSSEWNYGYTF
TGTGCCAGCAGCTCCGAATGGAACTATGGCTACACCTTC
>NA|NA|TRBV3-1/TRBV3-2|TRBJ2-2
CASSQAGELFF
TGTGCCAGCAGCCAAGCCGGGGAGCTGTTTTTT
>TRBD2|NA|TRBV30|TRBJ2-1
CAWNPGLAGPNEQFF
TGTGCCTGGAATCCGGGACTAGCGGGGCCTAATGAGCAGTTCTTC
>NA|NA|TRBV11-2|TRBJ2-2
CASSLRSNPNTGELFF
TGTGCCAGCAGCTTAAGATCGAACCCCAACACCGGGGAGCTGTTTTTT
>NA|NA|TRBV28|TRBJ2-3
CASSYLGNTDTQYF
TGTGCCAGCAGTTACCTAGGGAACACAGATACGCAGTATTTT
>NA|NA|TRBV2|TRBJ2-1
CASLQEYEQFF
TGTGCCAGCCTACAAGAGTACGAGCAGTTCTTC
>NA|NA|TRBV10-2|TRBJ2-7
CANHRASSYEQYF
TGCGCCAACCACAGGGCCAGCTCCTACGAGCAGTACTTC
>NA|NA|TRBV7-2|TRBJ2-7
CASSVDGVMVYEQYF
TGTGCCAGCAGCGTCGACGGGGTGATGGTATACGAGCAGTACTTC
>NA|NA|TRBV7-3|TRBJ2-1
CASSAQGGSYNEQFF
TGTGCCAGCAGCGCCCAGGGGGGCTCCTACAATGAGCAGTTCTTC
>NA|NA|TRBV5-8|TRBJ2-7
CASSLGQGSNEQYF
TGTGCCAGCAGCTTGGGTCAGGGGTCTAACGAGCAGTACTTC
>NA|few|TRBV6-1|TRBJ2-5
CASSEGARGLETQYF
TGTGCCAGCAGTGAAGGGGCCCGGGGGTTAGAGACCCAGTACTTC
>NA|NA|TRBV6-2/TRBV6-3|TRBJ1-1
CASSYRSDTEAFF
TGTGCCAGCAGTTATCGGTCTGACACTGAAGCTTTCTTT
>NA|NA|TRBV14|TRBJ1-6
CASSQEPVSPLHF
TGTGCCAGCAGCCAAGAACCGGTTTCACCCCTCCACTTT
>TRBD2|NA|TRBV29-1|TRBJ2-1
CSAGREVSYNEQFF
TGCAGCGCGGGGAGGGAGGTTTCCTACAATGAGCAGTTCTTC
>NA|NA|TRBV6-5|TRBJ1-1
CASSNPPASQAFF
TGTGCCAGCAGTAATCCCCCGGCCAGTCAAGCTTTCTTT